This T cell receptor beta chain was obtained from a study of breast tumors, draining lymph nodes, adjacent tissues. One entry per CDR3 protein results from TCRdb running MiXCR on the multiplex PCR reads. The table lists tens of thousands of distinct CDR3 sequences, 23% of them singletons, with under 9.5% in the top ten. This clonotype occurred many times. Antigen specificity is unknown. V gave up 4 bases and J gave up 1 base, with 8 bases separating them. The CDR3 has 14 amino acids. Germline CDR1 is LGHDT and CDR2 is YNNKEL (reference sequence). Broader study findings: Compared with basal-like, luminal-like tumors shared significantly more repertoire with nontumor tissue. Tumor repertoires ranked between lymph nodes and nontumor tissue in diversity, with V and J gene preferences.

The clonotype comes from a female donor with breast cancer. Some clones in this sample may be carry-over from other donors' samples. The V and J genes are TRBV3-1 and TRBJ1-5; perhaps TRBD1 as D (6 bases). Sequences were obtained from breast tumor tissue. The CDR3, as DNA: TGTGCCAGCAGCCCAGGGGACAGCAATCAGCCCCAGCATTTT. This codes for CASSPGDSNQPQHF. Based on the CDR3 plus reference TRBV3-1 and TRBJ1-5, the full variable domain is DTAVSQTPKYLVTQMGNDKSIKCEQNLGHDTMYWYKQDSKKFLKIMFSYNNKELIINETVPNRFSPKSPDKAHLNLHINSLELGDSAVYFCASSPGDSNQPQHFGDGTRLSIL.